This T cell receptor beta chain came from a study of shared T cell receptors in the human thymus. This clone showed up just once. Repertoires were generated with immunoSEQ multiplex PCR, while TCRdb's copy carries only in-frame clones and drops some. This table holds 550,000 to 800,000 clones, over 75% found once. Separately, the same data were catalogued under a study of human thymus T cells. From that study: Resections that were taken during corrective heart surgery supplied the thymus tissue.

The receptor was derived from a girl less than two years old with a congenital heart defect. Input material: thymocytes.

The DNA of the CDR3 is TGCGCCAGCAGCTTGGACGGCTACAATGAGCAGTTCTTC. This translates into CASSLDGYNEQFF. The J gene is TRBJ2-1, the V gene TRBV5-1; D remains ambiguous. V gave up 0 bases and J gave up 3 bases, with 4 bases separating them. Per the germline V gene, CDR1 is SGHRS and CDR2 is YFSETQ. This CDR3 spans 13 amino acids.